Sequencing of this TCR beta chain was carried out in a study of neurological immune-mediated disorders. This clonotype appeared many times. Each CDR3 protein gets one entry after TCRdb re-called the 5' RACE reads with MiXCR. The sample has about 50,000 distinct CDR3 sequences; approximately 10% are singletons. The sequencing sample was made of PBMCs. This receptor was taken from a woman aged 40 to 55 with HTLV-1-associated myelopathy (HAM/TSP).

Written as DNA, the CDR3 is TGTGCCAGCAGTTTTTCTATTGGTACGGGGGGGCGTACGCAGTATTTT. Translated, it gives CASSFSIGTGGRTQYF. V is TRBV12-3 or TRBV12-4 and J is TRBJ2-3; 8 nucleotides align to TRBD2. With V trimmed by 3 bases and J by 8 bases, 13 bases remained unmatched. The CDR3 length is 16 residues.